This passage covers 23 T cell receptor beta chains from one sample sequenced in a study of CD8+CD57+ T cells in acquired aplastic anemia. Investigators profiled TCR beta VDJ and CDR3 from genomic DNA template. Each CDR3 protein gets one entry after TCRdb re-called the reads with MiXCR. The sample yields 150,000 to 200,000 distinct CDR3 sequences, roughly 63% seen once. The sequencing sample was made of sorted CD4+, CD8+, or CD8+CD57+ T cells (not recorded which) from PBMCs. Receptors were obtained from a human donor in good health.

This clonotype was counted a few times. In DNA, the CDR3 is TGTGCCAGCAGCTTAGTGAGCGGCTCCGATGGCTACACCTTC. Protein sequence: CASSLVSGSDGYTF. The chain carries TRBV7-6 and TRBJ1-2; D gene ambiguous. V was pared by 1 base and J by 6 bases, with 12 bases between. The germline V gene has CDR1 SGHVS and CDR2 FNYEAQ. The CDR3 spans 14 residues.

The table lists this clonotype with a few counts. This sequence joins TRBV7-7 and TRBJ2-7, with 12 bases identical to TRBD2. CDR3 length: 16 amino acids. Germline trimming cut 1 base from V and 1 base from J; bases unmatched to any gene: 2. Germline assignment: CDR1 SSHAT and CDR2 FNYEAQ (reference sequence). In DNA form, the CDR3 reads TGTGCCAGCAGCTTAGGTACTAGCGGGGGGTCCTACGAGCAGTACTTC. It encodes CASSLGTSGGSYEQYF.

V is TRBV19 and J is TRBJ2-1; TRBD2 matches at 11 bases. CDR3 length: 14 amino acids. V lost 10 bases to trimming and J lost 7 bases; unmatched junction nucleotides: 9. Germline CDR1 is LNHDA and CDR2 is SQIVND (reference sequence). CDR3 bases: TGTGCCACCGGTCGACTAGCGGGAAGTAATGAGCAGTTCTTC. Its translation: CATGRLAGSNEQFF.

This clonotype was counted between two and nine times. This chain joins TRBV15 and TRBJ2-3; TRBD2 aligns across 14 bases. V shed 3 bases, J shed 6 bases, and the junction held 5 bases outside the gene matches. The germline V gene encodes CDR1 LNHNV and CDR2 YYDKDF (reference sequence). The CDR3 sequence is 16 residues long. The CDR3 reads CATSREGTSGGDTQYF. DNA for the CDR3: TGTGCCACCAGCAGGGAGGGGACTAGCGGGGGCGATACGCAGTATTTT.

The V call is TRBV13, the J call TRBJ1-1; 12 bases fit TRBD1. The CDR3 totals 16 residues. Trimming removed 6 bases from V and 6 bases from J; junction bases left unmatched: 11. Germline CDR1 PRHDT, CDR2 FYEKMQ (reference sequence). The CDR3 here is CASRLAGQGAIAEAFF. DNA of the CDR3: TGTGCCAGCAGGCTAGCGGGACAGGGGGCGATAGCTGAAGCTTTCTTT. The variable domain in full, with the rest retrieved from reference TRBV13 and TRBJ1-1, is AAGVIQSPRHLIKEKRETATLKCYPIPRHDTVYWYQQGPGQDPQFLISFYEKMQSDKGSIPDRFSAQQFSDYHSELNMSSLELGDSALYFCASRLAGQGAIAEAFFGQGTRLTVV.

This clonotype was seen ten or more times. The chain is built from TRBV5-8 and TRBJ2-7, with D tentatively TRBD2 (6 bases). V shed 8 bases and J shed 3 bases, with 12 bases lying between them. The CDR3 is 12 residues long. In germline, CDR1 is SGHTS, CDR2 YDEGEE. The CDR3 region has the DNA TGTGCCAGGAGGGACTGGCTCTACGAGCAGTACTTC. Residues: CARRDWLYEQYF.

The count of this clonotype is one. V is TRBV12-3 or TRBV12-4 and J is TRBJ2-3, with no clear D. The V and J ends lost 1 base and 0 bases respectively, with 5 bases between them. CDR3 size: 14 residues. DNA of the CDR3: TGTGCCAGCAGTTTAGTCAGAAGCACAGATACGCAGTATTTT. This codes for CASSLVRSTDTQYF.

The gene calls are TRBV5-1 and TRBJ2-2; D tentatively fits TRBD1 or TRBD2 (5 bases each). This CDR3 region has 15 residues. V gave up 4 bases and J gave up 5 bases, with 15 bases separating them. Germline values: CDR1 SGHRS, CDR2 YFSETQ. The CDR3 is CASSTGTVGTGELFF. The CDR3 DNA sequence: TGCGCCAGCAGCACTGGGACCGTGGGAACCGGGGAGCTGTTTTTT.

A note on this clonotype: Compared with germline, one end of the junction differs, possibly owing to a read error. The CDR3 bases are TGTACCAGCAGTTTATCGGGCGGGGTTTTGAACTATGGCTACACCTTC. It translates to CTSSLSGGVLNYGYTF. The chain uses TRBV27 and TRBJ1-2, with unresolved D. Germline lookup yields CDR1 MNHEY and CDR2 SMNVEV (reference sequence). The CDR3 length is 16 residues.

The table lists this clonotype with many counts. The J gene is TRBJ2-7, the V gene TRBV14; 9 positions agree with TRBD1. V dropped 4 bases and J dropped 2; count of bases not matched to a gene: 6. The germline V gene has CDR1 SGHDN and CDR2 FVKESK. There are 15 residues in the CDR3. CDR3 sequence reads: CASSRPGQGTYEQYF. Written as DNA, the CDR3 is TGTGCCAGCAGCCGCCCGGGACAGGGTACCTACGAGCAGTACTTC.

The chain joins TRBV4-3 to TRBJ1-1; no definite D call. Trimming removed 0 bases from V and 10 bases from J, with 12 bases in between. Germline V gene lookup returns CDR1 LGHNA and CDR2 YSLEER. The CDR3 runs to 13 residues. The CDR3 sequence: CASSQDLNLGAFF. Written as DNA, the CDR3 is TGCGCCAGCAGCCAAGATCTTAACCTGGGAGCTTTCTTT.

V and J are TRBV7-3 and TRBJ1-1; a weak D match, TRBD1 (5 bases). Trimming took 5 bases from V and 4 from J, leaving 14 bases between them. CDR1 and CDR2 from the germline V gene are SGHTA and FQGTGA. The CDR3 spans 14 residues. DNA for the CDR3: TGTGCCAGCAGCCAGGCCCGGGGGATCACTGAAGCTTTCTTT. Residues: CASSQARGITEAFF.

This clonotype was seen at least ten times. The chain employs TRBV9 and TRBJ2-7, with 12 bases matching TRBD1. The germline V gene has CDR1 SGDLS and CDR2 YYNGEE. V was clipped by 3 bases and J by 6 bases; unmatched bases: 4. This CDR3 contains 14 residues. CDR3 bases: TGTGCCAGCAGCGCCGGGACAGGGGGCTTCGAGCAGTACTTC. Its translation is CASSAGTGGFEQYF. Full variable domain (missing parts from reference TRBV9 and TRBJ2-7): DSGVTQTPKHLITATGQRVTLRCSPRSGDLSVYWYQQSLDQGLQFLIQYYNGEERAKGNILERFSAQQFPDLHSELNLSSLELGDSALYFCASSAGTGGFEQYFGPGTRLTVT.

The chain links TRBV20-1 to TRBJ2-1; 13 nucleotides line up with TRBD2. Germline assignment: CDR1 DFQATT and CDR2 SNEGSKA (reference sequence). Trimming took 5 bases from V and 8 from J; bases not matched to a gene: 6. This CDR3 has 14 amino acids. For the CDR3, the DNA is TGCAGTGCTCAAGGACTAGCGGGAGTGGATGAGCAGTTCTTC. It specifies CSAQGLAGVDEQFF.

The rearrangement uses TRBV25-1 and TRBJ1-4; 7 bases match TRBD1. The CDR3 is made up of 17 amino acids. Germline V lookup: CDR1 MGHDK, CDR2 SYGVNS. V gave up 2 bases and J gave up 0 bases; unmatched junction bases: 6. CDR3 nucleotide sequence: TGTGCCAGCAGTGAAATCGCCGGGACAGCAACTAATGAAAAACTGTTTTTT. The encoded protein is CASSEIAGTATNEKLFF.

This clonotype came up once. The rearrangement joins TRBV19 to TRBJ1-1; 10 bases fit TRBD1. Per the germline V gene, CDR1 is LNHDA and CDR2 is SQIVND (reference sequence). The CDR3 runs 16 residues. With V trimmed by 4 bases and J by 1 base, 6 bases remained unmatched. The CDR3 is CASSRVGDRGNTEAFF. CDR3 bases: TGTGCCAGTAGTAGGGTTGGGGACAGGGGGAACACTGAAGCTTTCTTT.

This clonotype was detected ten times or more. The rearrangement links TRBV7-9 to TRBJ2-7; 11 bases line up with TRBD2. Losses at the gene ends were 5 bases for V and 4 bases for J; bases not matched to a gene: 13. Germline V gives CDR1 SEHNR, CDR2 FQNEAQ (reference sequence). This CDR3 spans 17 amino acids. CDR3 loop: CASSTGTSGPTWYEQYF. CDR3 bases: TGTGCCAGCAGCACCGGGACTAGCGGACCTACCTGGTACGAGCAGTACTTC. Drawing the rest from reference TRBV7-9 and TRBJ2-7, the complete variable domain is DTGVSQNPRHKITKRGQNVTFRCDPISEHNRLYWYRQTLGQGPEFLTYFQNEAQLEKSRLLSDRFSAERPKGSFSTLEIQRTEQGDSAMYLCASSTGTSGPTWYEQYFGPGTRLTVT.

The gene calls are TRBV2 and TRBJ2-5; D is tentatively TRBD1 or TRBD2 (5 bases each). CDR1 is SNHLY and CDR2 is FYNNEI in the germline V gene. There are 14 residues in the CDR3. Trimming removed 8 bases from V and 5 bases from J, with 18 bases in between. The CDR3 DNA reads TGTGCCAGCGTAGTCTTGAGGGGTAGGGAGACCCAGTACTTC. As protein: CASVVLRGRETQYF. The variable domain in full, with the rest retrieved from reference TRBV2 and TRBJ2-5, is EPEVTQTPSHQVTQMGQEVILRCVPISNHLYFYWYRQILGQKVEFLVSFYNNEISEKSEIFDDQFSVERPDGSNFTLKIRSTKLEDSAMYFCASVVLRGRETQYFGPGTRLLVL.

This clonotype was picked up many times. V is TRBV4-2 and J is TRBJ2-1; 12 positions agree with TRBD2. CDR1 and CDR2 (germline): LGHNA, YNFKEQ. The CDR3 contains 16 residues. Trimming at V came to 0 bases and at J to 8 bases, leaving 5 bases not matched to a gene. For the CDR3, the DNA is TGTGCCAGCAGCCAAGATAAGACTAGCGGGAGCCATGAGCAGTTCTTC. This gives the protein CASSQDKTSGSHEQFF.

This clonotype was observed once. At one end the junction does not follow the germline gene, possibly because of a read error. This chain joins TRBV7-7 and TRBJ2-7; D not resolved. CDR3 length: 14 amino acids. Per germline, CDR1 SSHAT and CDR2 FNYEAQ (reference sequence). This CDR3 is CASSLVERAWEQYF. CDR3 coding DNA: TGTGCTAGCAGCTTAGTCGAGCGCGCCTGGGAGCAGTACTTC.

Many counts were recorded for this clonotype. The rearrangement joins TRBV29-1 to TRBJ2-5; 9 bases are shared with TRBD2. CDR3 size: 15 residues. CDR1 is SQVTM, CDR2 ANQGSEA, per germline. The junction had 4 bases not matched to a gene; V was cut back by 1 base and J by 1 base. The CDR3 DNA reads TGCAGCGTTGAAGGGACTAGCGACGCCCAAGAGACCCAGTACTTC. This translates into CSVEGTSDAQETQYF.

The CDR3 here is CAITKRLEAANTGELFF. CDR3 nucleotides: TGTGCCATCACCAAGAGGTTGGAGGCCGCGAACACCGGGGAGCTGTTTTTT. This chain joins TRBV10-3 and TRBJ2-2; tentatively, D is TRBD2 (5 bases). V was pared by 7 bases and J by 0 bases, with 18 bases between. Germline lookup yields CDR1 ENHRY and CDR2 SYGVKD. This CDR3 region has 17 residues.

The genes are TRBV15 and TRBJ2-7; no definite D call. From germline, CDR1 is LNHNV and CDR2 YYDKDF (reference sequence). The CDR3 has 13 amino acids. With 0 bases removed from V and 6 bases from J, the gap between germline ends came to 9 bases. This CDR3 is CATSREGFGEQYF. DNA for the CDR3: TGTGCCACCAGCAGAGAGGGGTTTGGCGAGCAGTACTTC. Full variable domain (remainder filled in from reference TRBV15 and TRBJ2-7): DAMVIQNPRYQVTQFGKPVTLSCSQTLNHNVMYWYQQKSSQAPKLLFHYYDKDFNNEADTPDNFQSRRPNTSFCFLDIRSPGLGDTAMYLCATSREGFGEQYFGPGTRLTVT.